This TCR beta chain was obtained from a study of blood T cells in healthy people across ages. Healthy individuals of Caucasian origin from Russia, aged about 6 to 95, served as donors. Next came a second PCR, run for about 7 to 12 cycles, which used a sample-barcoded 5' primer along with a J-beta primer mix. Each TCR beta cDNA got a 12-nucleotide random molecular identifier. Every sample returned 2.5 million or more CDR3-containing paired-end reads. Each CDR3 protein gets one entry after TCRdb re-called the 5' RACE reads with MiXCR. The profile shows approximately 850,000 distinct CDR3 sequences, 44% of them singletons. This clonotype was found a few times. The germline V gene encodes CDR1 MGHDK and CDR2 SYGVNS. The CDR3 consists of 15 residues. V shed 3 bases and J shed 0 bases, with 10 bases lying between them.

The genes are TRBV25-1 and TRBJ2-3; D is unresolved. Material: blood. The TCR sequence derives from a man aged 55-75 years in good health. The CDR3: CASSEWSTSTDTQYF. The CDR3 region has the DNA TGTGCCAGCAGTGAGTGGTCGACTAGCACAGATACGCAGTATTTT.